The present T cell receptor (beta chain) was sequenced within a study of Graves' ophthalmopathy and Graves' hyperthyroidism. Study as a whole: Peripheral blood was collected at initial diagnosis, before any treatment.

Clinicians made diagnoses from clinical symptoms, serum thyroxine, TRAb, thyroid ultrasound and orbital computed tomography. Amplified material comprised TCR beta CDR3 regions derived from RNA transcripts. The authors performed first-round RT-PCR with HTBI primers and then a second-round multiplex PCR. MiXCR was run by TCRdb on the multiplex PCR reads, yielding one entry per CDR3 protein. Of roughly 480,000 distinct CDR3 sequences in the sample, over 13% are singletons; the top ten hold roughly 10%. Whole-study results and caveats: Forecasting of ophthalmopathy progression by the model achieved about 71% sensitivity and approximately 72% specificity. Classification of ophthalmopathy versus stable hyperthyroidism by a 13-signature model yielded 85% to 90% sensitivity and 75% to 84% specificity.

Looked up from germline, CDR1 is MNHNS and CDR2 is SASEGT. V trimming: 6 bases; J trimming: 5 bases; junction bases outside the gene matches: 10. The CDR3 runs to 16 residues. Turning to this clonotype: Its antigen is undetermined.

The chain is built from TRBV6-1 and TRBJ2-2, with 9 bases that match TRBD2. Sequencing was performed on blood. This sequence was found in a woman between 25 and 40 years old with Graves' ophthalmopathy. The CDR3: CASSILAGVGTGELFF. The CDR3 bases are TGTGCCAGCAGCATCTTAGCGGGGGTTGGGACCGGGGAGCTGTTTTTT.